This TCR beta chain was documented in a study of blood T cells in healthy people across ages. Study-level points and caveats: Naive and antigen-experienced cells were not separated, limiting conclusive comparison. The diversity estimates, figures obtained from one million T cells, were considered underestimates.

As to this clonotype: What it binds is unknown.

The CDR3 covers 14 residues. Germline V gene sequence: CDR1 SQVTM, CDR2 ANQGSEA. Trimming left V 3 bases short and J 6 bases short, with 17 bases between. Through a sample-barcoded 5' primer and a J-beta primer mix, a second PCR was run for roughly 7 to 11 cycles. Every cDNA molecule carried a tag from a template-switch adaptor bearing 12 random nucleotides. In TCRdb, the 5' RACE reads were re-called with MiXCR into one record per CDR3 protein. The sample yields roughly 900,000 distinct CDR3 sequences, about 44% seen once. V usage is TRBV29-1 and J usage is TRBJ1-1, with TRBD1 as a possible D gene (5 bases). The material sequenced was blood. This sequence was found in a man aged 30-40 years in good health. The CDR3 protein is CSVENQGRRPEAFF. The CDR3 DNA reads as TGCAGCGTTGAGAATCAGGGACGACGTCCTGAAGCTTTCTTT. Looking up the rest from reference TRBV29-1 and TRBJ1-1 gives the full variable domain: SAVISQKPSRDICQRGTSLTIQCQVDSQVTMMFWYRQQPGQSLTLIATANQGSEATYESGFVIDKFPISRPNLTFSTLTVSNMSPEDSSIYLCSVENQGRRPEAFFGQGTRLTVV.